This is a list of T cell receptor beta chains from one sample in a study of blood T cell repertoires in COVID-19. Data came from immunoSEQ multiplex PCR; TCRdb stores just in-frame clones and leaves some out. The repertoire holds 90,000 to 120,000 clones, with just over 70% as singletons. Sequenced material: peripheral blood. The receptors were sampled from a woman in her thirties or forties with acute or convalescent COVID-19. Each CDR3 is given with its conserved first and last residue. A D gene is named only where the DNA matches it firmly. Clone size is given for some rows only: seen once, a few or many times, or a class if the clone is expanded.

TGTGCCAGCAGCCTCGGGCCCCAGGGTAGGTACGAGCAGTACTTC,CASSLGPQGRYEQYF,TRBV6-2/TRBV6-3,TRBJ2-7,.,15,once
TGTGCCAGCAGTACAAGGACAGGGGAGACCCAGTACTTC,CASSTRTGETQYF,TRBV27,TRBJ2-5,TRBD1,13,.
TGTGCCACCAGCAGGGAACGGAGGAACACTGAAGCTTTCTTT,CATSRERRNTEAFF,TRBV15,TRBJ1-1,.,14,.
TGCGCCAGCAGCCAGCTACAGGGGCCTAACTATGGCTACACCTTC,CASSQLQGPNYGYTF,TRBV4-1,TRBJ1-2,TRBD1,15,few
TGTGCCAGCAGTCCACTAGCGGGGGGGTCCTACGAGCAGTACTTC,CASSPLAGGSYEQYF,TRBV28,TRBJ2-7,TRBD2,15,.
TGTGCCACCAGTGATCCGGGACAGGGGTCGGAGACCCAGTACTTC,CATSDPGQGSETQYF,TRBV24-1,TRBJ2-5,TRBD1,15,.
TGTGCCAGCACACCTGGGGCTCCCTACACAGATACGCAGTATTTT,CASTPGAPYTDTQYF,TRBV7-2,TRBJ2-3,.,15,few
TGTGCCAGCACGGGGGGGGCGGGAGCGCCTCGCGAGCAGTACTTC,CASTGGAGAPREQYF,TRBV2,TRBJ2-7,TRBD2,15,.
TGTGCCACCCGCATTACATTAAGCACAGATACGCAGTATTTT,CATRITLSTDTQYF,TRBV15,TRBJ2-3,.,14,.
TGCGCCACTCAGCATAGTCGAACAGGCGAGCAGTACTTC,CATQHSRTGEQYF,TRBV10-1,TRBJ2-7,.,13,.
TGTGCCACCGTCCGGGGGGCAAAAAACGAGCAGTACTTC,CATVRGAKNEQYF,TRBV7-8,TRBJ2-7,.,13,.
TGTGCCAGCAGCTTAGGTCAGACTGGAAACACCATATATTTT,CASSLGQTGNTIYF,TRBV7-9,TRBJ1-3,.,14,few
TGTGCCTGGAGCCGTTCGGCTAGCGGGGGGGCACTCGAGCAGTTCTTC,CAWSRSASGGALEQFF,TRBV30,TRBJ2-1,TRBD2,16,.
TGTGCCAGCAGCTTCAATGGCAATCAGCCCCAGCATTTT,CASSFNGNQPQHF,TRBV7-9,TRBJ1-5,.,13,many
TGTGCCAGCTCACCGGGGGGCCAAGAGACCCAGTACTTC,CASSPGGQETQYF,TRBV18,TRBJ2-5,.,13,once
TGTGCCACCAGTGATACATGGGACACCTCGAACTATGGCTACACCTTC,CATSDTWDTSNYGYTF,TRBV24-1,TRBJ1-2,.,16,.
TGTGCCAGCAGCCCCCCATTAGGAGTGGAGACCCAGTACTTC,CASSPPLGVETQYF,TRBV14,TRBJ2-5,.,14,once
TGTGCCAGCAGCCCAGCAGGGGCTCTTAACTATGGCTACACCTTC,CASSPAGALNYGYTF,TRBV3-1/TRBV3-2,TRBJ1-2,.,15,many
TGTGCCAGCAGATTAGGACAAAACTCTGGAAACACCATATATTTT,CASRLGQNSGNTIYF,TRBV7-2,TRBJ1-3,.,15,.
TGTGCCAGCAGTGAAGGGGGAGGGCCCTACTATGGCTACACCTTC,CASSEGGGPYYGYTF,TRBV6-1,TRBJ1-2,.,15,.
TGTGCCAGCAGCCCTAGGGAGGCAGACACTGAAGCTTTCTTT,CASSPREADTEAFF,TRBV3-1/TRBV3-2,TRBJ1-1,.,14,.
TGTGCCAGCAGCTTAGAAGGGAGTTACGAGCAGTACTTC,CASSLEGSYEQYF,TRBV11-3,TRBJ2-7,.,13,.